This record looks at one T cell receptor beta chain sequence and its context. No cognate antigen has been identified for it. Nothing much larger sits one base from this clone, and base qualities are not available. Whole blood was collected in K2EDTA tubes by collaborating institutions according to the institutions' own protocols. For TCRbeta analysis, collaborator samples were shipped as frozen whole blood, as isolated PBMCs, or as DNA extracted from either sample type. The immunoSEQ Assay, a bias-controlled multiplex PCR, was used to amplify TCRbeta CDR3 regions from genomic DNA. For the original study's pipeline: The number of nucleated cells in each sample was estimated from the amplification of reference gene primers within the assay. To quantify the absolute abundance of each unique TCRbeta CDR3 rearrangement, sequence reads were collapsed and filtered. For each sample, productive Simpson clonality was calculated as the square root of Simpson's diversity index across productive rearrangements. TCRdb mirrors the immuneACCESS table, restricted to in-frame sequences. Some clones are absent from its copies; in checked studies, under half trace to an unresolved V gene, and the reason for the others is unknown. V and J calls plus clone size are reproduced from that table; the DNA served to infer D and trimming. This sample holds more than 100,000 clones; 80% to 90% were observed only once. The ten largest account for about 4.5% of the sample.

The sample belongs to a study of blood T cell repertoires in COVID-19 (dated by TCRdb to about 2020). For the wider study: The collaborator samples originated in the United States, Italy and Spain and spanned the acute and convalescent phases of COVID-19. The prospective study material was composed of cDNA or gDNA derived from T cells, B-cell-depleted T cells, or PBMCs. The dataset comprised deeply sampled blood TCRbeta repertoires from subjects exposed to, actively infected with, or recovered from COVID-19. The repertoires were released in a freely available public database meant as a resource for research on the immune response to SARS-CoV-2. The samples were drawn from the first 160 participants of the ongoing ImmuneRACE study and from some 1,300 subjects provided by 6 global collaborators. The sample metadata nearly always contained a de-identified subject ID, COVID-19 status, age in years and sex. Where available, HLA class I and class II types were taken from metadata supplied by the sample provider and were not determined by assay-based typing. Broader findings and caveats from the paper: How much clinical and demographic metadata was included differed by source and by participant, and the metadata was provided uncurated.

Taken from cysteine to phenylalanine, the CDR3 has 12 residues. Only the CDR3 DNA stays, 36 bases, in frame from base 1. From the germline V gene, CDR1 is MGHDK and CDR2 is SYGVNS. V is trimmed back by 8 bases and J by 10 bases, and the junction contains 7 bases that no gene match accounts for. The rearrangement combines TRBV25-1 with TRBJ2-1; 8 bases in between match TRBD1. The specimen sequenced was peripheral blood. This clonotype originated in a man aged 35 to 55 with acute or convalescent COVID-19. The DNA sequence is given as TGTGCCAGCCGGACAGGGAATATGGAGCAGTTCTTC. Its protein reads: CASRTGNMEQFF.